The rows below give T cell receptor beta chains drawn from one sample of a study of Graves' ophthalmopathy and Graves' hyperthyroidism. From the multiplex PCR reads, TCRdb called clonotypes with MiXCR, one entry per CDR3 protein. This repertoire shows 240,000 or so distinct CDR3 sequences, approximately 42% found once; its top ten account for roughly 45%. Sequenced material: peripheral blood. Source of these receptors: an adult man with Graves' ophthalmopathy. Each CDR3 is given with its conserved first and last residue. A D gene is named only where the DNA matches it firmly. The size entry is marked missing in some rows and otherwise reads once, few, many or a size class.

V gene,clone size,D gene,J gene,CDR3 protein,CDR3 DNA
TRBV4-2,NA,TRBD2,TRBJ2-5,CASSQPGLAEETQYF,TGTGCCAGCAGCCAGCCGGGACTAGCGGAAGAGACCCAGTACTTC
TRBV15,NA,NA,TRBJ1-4,CATSRAIRDNDEKLFF,TGTGCCACCAGCAGAGCGATAAGGGACAACGATGAAAAACTGTTTTTT
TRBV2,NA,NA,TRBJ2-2,CASSDGPTSTGELFF,TGTGCCAGCAGTGACGGGCCGACGTCCACCGGGGAGCTGTTTTTT
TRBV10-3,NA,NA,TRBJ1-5,CASTMAGNQPQHF,TGTGCCAGCACCATGGCGGGAAATCAGCCCCAGCATTTT
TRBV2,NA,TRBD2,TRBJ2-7,CAGQTSGGAWEQYF,TGTGCCGGACAGACTAGCGGGGGGGCCTGGGAGCAGTACTTC
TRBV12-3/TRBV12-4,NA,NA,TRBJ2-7,CASSLEAGEYYEQYF,TGTGCCAGCAGTCTGGAGGCTGGGGAGTACTACGAGCAGTACTTC
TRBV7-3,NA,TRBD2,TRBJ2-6,CASSWRGLDFSGANVLTF,TGTGCCAGCAGCTGGCGGGGACTAGACTTTTCTGGGGCCAACGTCCTGACTTTC
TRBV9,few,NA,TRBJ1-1,CASSDATGIGTEAFF,TGTGCCAGCAGCGATGCCACAGGGATTGGAACTGAAGCTTTCTTT
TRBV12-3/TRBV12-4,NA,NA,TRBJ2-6,CASEGGNVLTF,TGTGCCTCGGAGGGTGGCAACGTCCTGACTTTC
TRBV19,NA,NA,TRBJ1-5,CATTYRDGVNQPQHF,TGTGCCACCACGTACCGGGACGGCGTCAATCAGCCCCAGCATTTT
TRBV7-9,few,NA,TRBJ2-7,CASAVSGGQYEQYF,TGTGCCAGCGCCGTTTCCGGGGGGCAATACGAGCAGTACTTC
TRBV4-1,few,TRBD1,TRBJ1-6,CASSQKDRGLNSPLHF,TGCGCCAGCAGCCAAAAGGACAGGGGGCTGAATTCACCCCTCCACTTT
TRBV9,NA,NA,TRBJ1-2,CASSEGDTGYGYTF,TGTGCCAGCAGCGAGGGGGACACGGGCTATGGCTACACCTTC
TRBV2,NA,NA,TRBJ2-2,CASSELTANTGELFF,TGTGCCAGCAGTGAACTGACAGCGAACACCGGGGAGCTGTTTTTT
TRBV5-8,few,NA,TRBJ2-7,CASSIEQYF,TGTGCCAGCAGCATCGAGCAGTACTTC
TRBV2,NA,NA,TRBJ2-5,CASTKHRAAVGETQYF,TGTGCCAGCACTAAACACAGGGCCGCGGTAGGGGAGACCCAGTACTTC
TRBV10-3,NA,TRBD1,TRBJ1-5,CAISETDRGKDQPQHF,TGTGCCATCAGTGAAACCGACAGGGGGAAGGATCAGCCCCAGCATTTT
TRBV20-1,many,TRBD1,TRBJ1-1,CSAKDRGNRYTEAFF,TGCAGTGCTAAGGACAGGGGGAATAGGTACACTGAAGCTTTCTTT
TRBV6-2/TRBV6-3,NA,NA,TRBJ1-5,CASSSWDPSNQPQHF,TGTGCCAGCAGTTCTTGGGACCCTAGCAATCAGCCCCAGCATTTT